This entry describes one TCR beta chain. Isolation yielded PBMCs, at least 6 million per sample, in every case. For the second PCR, which ran for about 7 to 11 cycles, a sample-barcoded 5' primer and a J-beta primer mix were used. TCRdb re-analysed the 5' RACE reads in MiXCR, keeping a single row per CDR3 protein. The table has around 1,700,000 distinct CDR3 sequences, roughly 30% seen once; the top ten hold 7% to 9%. This record comes from a study of blood T cells in healthy people across ages. V was trimmed by 5 bases and J by 6 bases, leaving 11 bases between them. The germline gives CDR1 LNHDA, CDR2 SQIVND (reference sequence). The CDR3 has 12 residues.

Source material: blood. This sequence joins TRBV19 and TRBJ2-7, with D perhaps matching TRBD2 (5 bases). The TCR originated in a woman under 40 in good health. The CDR3 region has the DNA TGTGCCAGTAGTTCTTACGAGGGCGAGCAGTACTTC. Its protein is CASSSYEGEQYF.